A single sample gave rise to the 26 T cell receptor beta chains below, sequenced in a study of CD4 T cells in relation to SARS-CoV-2 and coronaviruses. The unexposed donors gave CD4+ T cells in 2011-2018, prior to COVID-19. Isolation of CD4+ T cells took place after 10 days in culture. Sequenced by immunoSEQ multiplex PCR; TCRdb stores in-frame clones only, minus some. In the table there are around 20,000 clones, 75% to 85% of which are singletons. Their antigens are not known. Sequenced sample: CD4+ T cells from PBMCs, cultured in vitro. These receptors originate from a human donor in good health.

This clone has only a few counts. The rearrangement uses TRBV7-3 and TRBJ1-2, with TRBD1 identical over 9 bases. The CDR3 has 13 amino acids. From germline, CDR1 is SGHTA and CDR2 FQGTGA. The V gene end was trimmed by 5 bases and the J gene end by 8 bases; junction bases not matched to a gene: 6. CDR3 loop: CASSRDRGGGYTF. The CDR3 coding sequence is TGTGCCAGCAGCCGAGACAGGGGGGGAGGCTACACCTTC. Combining the CDR3 with reference TRBV7-3 and TRBJ1-2 gives the whole variable domain GAGVSQTPSNKVTEKGKYVELRCDPISGHTALYWYRQSLGQGPEFLIYFQGTGAADDSGLPNDRFFAVRPEGSVSTLKIQRTERGDSAVYLCASSRDRGGGYTFGSGTRLTVV.

The chain recombines TRBV27 with TRBJ2-7; D remains unclear. This CDR3 is built from 17 residues. With 6 bases removed from V and 6 bases from J, the gap between germline ends came to 27 bases. The V gene's germline CDR1 is MNHEY and CDR2 SMNVEV (reference sequence). The CDR3, as DNA: TGTGCCAGCAGCTTAAGGACGACTGATGCTGCGGATGTCGAGCAGTACTTC. Translated: CASSLRTTDAADVEQYF.

The gene calls are TRBV3-1 (or the pseudogene TRBV3-2) and TRBJ2-5, with TRBD1 as a possible D gene (6 bases). The CDR3 runs to 16 residues. Trimming stripped 1 base from V and 0 bases from J, with 12 bases between. Germline CDR1 and CDR2: LGHDT and YNNKEL (reference sequence). CDR3 nucleotide sequence: TGTGCCAGCAGCCAAGGCTGGGGGCCAAACCAAGAGACCCAGTACTTC. It codes for CASSQGWGPNQETQYF.

The V call is TRBV7-9, the J call TRBJ2-7; 9 nucleotides line up with TRBD1. The CDR3 is 13 residues long. CDR1 is SEHNR, CDR2 FQNEAQ, per germline (reference sequence). V lost 3 bases and J lost 3; bases outside the gene matches: 0. This CDR3 is CASSLTGGYEQYF. The DNA of the CDR3 is TGTGCCAGCAGCTTGACAGGGGGCTACGAGCAGTACTTC.

The chain couples TRBV7-3 to TRBJ2-1; D possibly uses TRBD1 or TRBD2 (5 bases each). V lost 1 base to trimming and J lost 0 bases, with 13 bases between them. Per the germline V gene, CDR1 is SGHTA and CDR2 is FQGTGA. The CDR3 covers 17 residues. In nucleotides, the CDR3 is TGTGCCAGCAGCTTAAAGGGACCCTCGAGCTCCTACAATGAGCAGTTCTTC. Translation gives CASSLKGPSSSYNEQFF.

This rearrangement joins TRBV29-1 to TRBJ1-5; D uncertain. In germline, CDR1 is SQVTM, CDR2 ANQGSEA. The CDR3 length is 12 residues. The germline V and J ends were trimmed by 4 bases and 0 bases, with 4 bases remaining between them. This chain's CDR3 is CSVADSNQPQHF. CDR3 in DNA: TGCAGCGTTGCAGATAGCAATCAGCCCCAGCATTTT.

This clone has a handful of counts. The rearrangement joins TRBV18 to TRBJ2-3; D gene uncertain. The germline V gene encodes CDR1 KGHSH and CDR2 LQKENI. The germline V and J ends were trimmed by 3 bases and 5 bases, with 3 bases remaining between them. The CDR3 is 11 residues long. The CDR3 nucleotides are TGTGCCAGCTCACCGGTAGATACGCAGTATTTT. It specifies CASSPVDTQYF.

Points on this clone: The same CDR3 also results from other DNA sequences found in this sample. The chain has TRBV20-1 and TRBJ1-1; D unresolved. Germline assignment: CDR1 DFQATT and CDR2 SNEGSKA (reference sequence). The CDR3 has 12 residues. The V end lost 3 bases, the J end lost 4 bases, and 9 bases lay between the germline ends. The CDR3 here is CSASVGSTEAFF. The CDR3 bases are TGCAGTGCTAGTGTTGGCAGCACTGAAGCTTTCTTT.

The chain has TRBV9 and TRBJ2-5; maybe TRBD1 (6 bases). V lost 4 bases and J lost 4, with 14 bases in between. CDR1 is SGDLS and CDR2 is YYNGEE in the germline V gene. This CDR3 contains 14 residues. CDR3: CASSPGVGSETQYF. The CDR3 bases are TGTGCCAGCAGCCCAGGGGTAGGGTCAGAGACCCAGTACTTC.

The DNA for the CDR3 is TGCGCCAGCAGCTTGGCCGGTCTGGCCTCACTATCTGGGGCCAACGTCCTGACTTTC. It codes for CASSLAGLASLSGANVLTF. The chain combines TRBV5-1 with TRBJ2-6; D is uncertain. From germline, CDR1 is SGHRS and CDR2 YFSETQ. V lost 0 bases and J lost 1, with 17 bases in between. CDR3 length: 19 amino acids.

About this clone itself: Other DNA sequences in this sample translate to the same CDR3. This chain joins TRBV14 and TRBJ2-7; D is unclear. Germline V gives CDR1 SGHDN, CDR2 FVKESK. V was clipped by 1 base and J by 0 bases, with 7 bases between them. CDR3 size: 14 residues. The CDR3 sequence is CASSQGRASYEQYF. CDR3 coding DNA: TGTGCCAGCAGCCAAGGGCGCGCCTCCTACGAGCAGTACTTC.

This sequence joins TRBV3-1 (or the pseudogene TRBV3-2) and TRBJ2-2, with a tentative D call TRBD2 (7 bases). Trimming stripped 0 bases from V and 5 bases from J, with 16 bases between. The CDR3 has 17 residues. CDR1 and CDR2 from the germline V gene are LGHDT and YNNKEL (reference sequence). CDR3 in amino acids: CASSQEWGGRGTGELFF. CDR3 nucleotides: TGTGCCAGCAGCCAAGAATGGGGGGGGCGCGGAACCGGGGAGCTGTTTTTT.

The chain carries TRBV4-1 and TRBJ1-1; D not resolved. CDR1 MGHRA and CDR2 YSYEKL come from the germline V gene. V shed 0 bases and J shed 7 bases, with 12 bases lying between them. This CDR3 has 14 residues. CDR3 nucleotides: TGCGCCAGCAGCCAAGAGGGTGGGTTGCGTGAAGCTTTCTTT. This gives the protein CASSQEGGLREAFF.

A few counts support this clone. The J gene is TRBJ2-1, the V gene TRBV10-3, with TRBD2 matching 7 bases. CDR1 is ENHRY and CDR2 is SYGVKD in the germline V gene. The CDR3 has 15 amino acids. The ends lost 3 bases at V and 11 bases at J; junction bases unmatched: 13. CDR3 sequence: CAISDEPSGRGKQFF. DNA for the CDR3: TGTGCCATCAGTGACGAGCCTAGCGGCCGGGGGAAGCAGTTCTTC.

V is TRBV3-1 (or the pseudogene TRBV3-2) and J is TRBJ2-2; 7 bases are a match to TRBD2. With 3 bases clipped from V and 0 bases from J, the junction kept 7 bases outside the gene matches. This CDR3 spans 17 amino acids. Per germline, CDR1 LGHDT and CDR2 YNNKEL (reference sequence). Here the CDR3 DNA reads TGTGCCAGCAGCCAGGGGTCCAGCGGGGCGAACACCGGGGAGCTGTTTTTT. Translation: CASSQGSSGANTGELFF.

This clone is labeled as medium-sized. This rearrangement joins TRBV9 to TRBJ1-2; 9 bases agree with TRBD1. Germline V gene sequence: CDR1 SGDLS, CDR2 YYNGEE. This CDR3 is built from 16 residues. Unmatched junction bases numbered 12, after V lost 3 bases and J lost 6 bases. The CDR3, as DNA: TGTGCCAGCAGCGCGGGACAGGGCTCAGTTGTTGATGGCTACACCTTC. Protein product: CASSAGQGSVVDGYTF. Full variable domain (remainder filled in from reference TRBV9 and TRBJ1-2): DSGVTQTPKHLITATGQRVTLRCSPRSGDLSVYWYQQSLDQGLQFLIQYYNGEERAKGNILERFSAQQFPDLHSELNLSSLELGDSALYFCASSAGQGSVVDGYTFGSGTRLTVV.

The chain links TRBV5-1 to TRBJ2-2; a possible D gene is TRBD2 (5 bases). With 7 bases removed from V and 3 bases from J, the gap between germline ends came to 16 bases. CDR1 and CDR2 from the germline V gene are SGHRS and YFSETQ. This CDR3 spans 15 amino acids. The CDR3 is CASGPDSTYTGELFF. In DNA form, the CDR3 reads TGCGCCAGCGGACCGGACTCTACATACACCGGGGAGCTGTTTTTT.

In its sample, this clone is medium-sized. This chain connects TRBV3-1 (or the pseudogene TRBV3-2) to TRBJ2-2; a possible D gene is TRBD2 (6 bases). Germline CDR1 and CDR2: LGHDT and YNNKEL (reference sequence). The CDR3 runs 16 residues. The ends were cut back, 4 bases at V and 2 bases at J, with 14 bases in the middle. Here the CDR3 reads CASSPSRGANTGELFF. The DNA for the CDR3 is TGTGCCAGCAGCCCGTCCCGCGGGGCCAACACCGGGGAGCTGTTTTTT.

The genes are TRBV5-1 and TRBJ1-2; TRBD1 aligns across 7 bases. This CDR3 region has 15 residues. Germline CDR1 is SGHRS and CDR2 is YFSETQ. V was clipped by 0 bases and J by 2 bases; unmatched bases: 4. CDR3 region: CASSLDGTVNYGYTF. The CDR3 DNA follows: TGCGCCAGCAGCTTGGATGGGACAGTGAACTATGGCTACACCTTC.

This clone was seen a few times. V and J are TRBV10-3 and TRBJ1-2; D is ambiguous. There are 14 residues in the CDR3. V was pared by 6 bases and J by 7 bases, with 18 bases between. CDR1 ENHRY and CDR2 SYGVKD come from the germline V gene. Here the CDR3 reads CAISADGTGSGYTF. CDR3 sequence (DNA): TGTGCCATCAGCGCGGATGGAACCGGCAGTGGCTACACCTTC.

The chain is built from TRBV28 and TRBJ1-5, with unresolved D. Trimming shortened V by 4 bases and J by 3 bases, and 16 bases separated the two germline ends. This CDR3 has 16 residues. From germline, CDR1 is MDHEN and CDR2 SYDVKM. CDR3 sequence (DNA): TGTGCCAGCAGTTCACAGCGTTTCGGGTCCAATCAGCCCCAGCATTTT. This gives the protein CASSSQRFGSNQPQHF.

This clone was seen a handful of times. The chain links TRBV5-6 to TRBJ1-1, with D unresolved. Trimming left V 0 bases short and J 4 bases short, with 13 bases between. The CDR3 totals 15 residues. CDR1 is SGHDT and CDR2 is YYEEEE in the germline V gene. In DNA form, the CDR3 reads TGTGCCAGCAGCTTGGGCGCTTTCTCCGGCACTGAAGCTTTCTTT. Encoded protein: CASSLGAFSGTEAFF.

The chain links TRBV3-1 (or the pseudogene TRBV3-2) to TRBJ2-2; 10 bases are a match to TRBD2. CDR3 size: 17 residues. The trim removed 4 bases at V and 0 bases at J, leaving 5 bases unmatched. The germline CDR1 and CDR2 sequences are LGHDT and YNNKEL (reference sequence). CDR3 residues: CASSPKTSGSNTGELFF. The CDR3 DNA follows: TGTGCCAGCAGCCCGAAGACTAGCGGGTCGAACACCGGGGAGCTGTTTTTT.

V and J are TRBV10-3 and TRBJ2-7; 7 bases are a match to TRBD2. The CDR3 has 14 residues. Per the germline V gene, CDR1 is ENHRY and CDR2 is SYGVKD. Trimming removed 2 bases from V and 5 bases from J; junction bases left unmatched: 6. CDR3 in DNA: TGTGCCATCAGTGAGGGGGCGGGAGCGGACGAGCAGTACTTC. Amino acids: CAISEGAGADEQYF.

The chain carries TRBV30 and TRBJ1-1; D not resolved. Trimming pared 2 bases from V and 0 bases from J, leaving 7 bases between. Germline CDR1 GTSNPN, CDR2 SVGIG (reference sequence). This CDR3 spans 13 amino acids. The CDR3 sequence is CAWSKGMNTEAFF. The DNA for the CDR3 is TGTGCCTGGAGTAAGGGAATGAACACTGAAGCTTTCTTT.

This rearrangement joins TRBV9 to TRBJ2-7; possibly TRBD2 for D (5 bases). The V gene lost 0 bases and the J gene lost 3 bases, with 7 bases spanning the gap. Germline V CDR1 and CDR2: SGDLS, YYNGEE. The CDR3 is 13 residues long. CDR3 loop: CASSVGGSYEQYF. CDR3 DNA: TGTGCCAGCAGCGTAGGAGGGAGCTACGAGCAGTACTTC. The full variable domain, rest sourced from reference TRBV9 and TRBJ2-7, is DSGVTQTPKHLITATGQRVTLRCSPRSGDLSVYWYQQSLDQGLQFLIQYYNGEERAKGNILERFSAQQFPDLHSELNLSSLELGDSALYFCASSVGGSYEQYFGPGTRLTVT.